This T cell receptor beta chain was recovered during a study of response to subunit inactivated influenza vaccine. Study observations and caveats: The authors put forward the suggestion that each seasonal influenza vaccination may bring in only a limited number of new T cells.

At least ten counts were recorded for this clonotype. Antigen specificity is unknown. Germline CDR1 and CDR2: MNHNY and SVGAGI (reference sequence). The CDR3 length is 11 residues. V dropped 8 bases and J dropped 3 bases, with 7 bases sitting between them. TCRdb reanalysed the RT-PCR reads using MiXCR and keeps one entry per CDR3 protein. This sample has around 530,000 distinct CDR3 sequences, with 12% found just once. Sequenced here: PBMCs from blood, sampled on the day of vaccination. The sequence was collected from a man over 45 who received an inactivated influenza vaccine. The chain recombines TRBV6-6 with TRBJ1-2; D remains unclear. The CDR3 coding sequence is TGTGCCAGCGCGATGGACTATGGCTACACCTTC. It codes for CASAMDYGYTF.